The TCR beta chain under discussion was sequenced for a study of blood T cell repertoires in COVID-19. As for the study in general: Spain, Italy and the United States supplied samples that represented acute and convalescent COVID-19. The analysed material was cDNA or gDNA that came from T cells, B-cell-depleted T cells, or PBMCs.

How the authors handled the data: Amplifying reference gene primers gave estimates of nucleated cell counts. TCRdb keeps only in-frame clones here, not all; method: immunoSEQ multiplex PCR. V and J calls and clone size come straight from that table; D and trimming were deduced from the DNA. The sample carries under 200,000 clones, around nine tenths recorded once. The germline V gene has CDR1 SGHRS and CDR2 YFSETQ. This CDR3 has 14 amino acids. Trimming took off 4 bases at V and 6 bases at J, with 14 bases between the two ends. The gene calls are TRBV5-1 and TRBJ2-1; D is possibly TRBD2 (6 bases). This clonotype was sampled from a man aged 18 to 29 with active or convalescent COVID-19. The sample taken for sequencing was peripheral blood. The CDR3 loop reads CASSPGVVINEQFF. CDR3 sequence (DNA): TGCGCCAGCAGCCCGGGGGTAGTTATCAATGAGCAGTTCTTC.